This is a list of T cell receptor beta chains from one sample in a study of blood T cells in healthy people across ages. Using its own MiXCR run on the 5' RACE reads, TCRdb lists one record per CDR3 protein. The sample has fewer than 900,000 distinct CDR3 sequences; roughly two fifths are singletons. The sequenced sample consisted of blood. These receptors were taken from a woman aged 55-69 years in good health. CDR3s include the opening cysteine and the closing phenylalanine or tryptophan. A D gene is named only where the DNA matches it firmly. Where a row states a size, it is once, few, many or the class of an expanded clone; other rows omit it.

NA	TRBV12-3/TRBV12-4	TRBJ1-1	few	CASSLNRRTEAFF	TGTGCCAGCAGTTTAAATAGAAGGACTGAAGCTTTCTTT
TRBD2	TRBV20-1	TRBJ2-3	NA	CSARRTRLAGVVDTQYF	TGCAGTGCTAGACGTACTAGACTAGCGGGAGTCGTCGATACGCAGTATTTT
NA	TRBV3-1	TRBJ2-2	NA	CASSQLRERTGELFF	TGTGCCAGCAGCCAATTGCGGGAAAGGACCGGGGAGCTGTTTTTT
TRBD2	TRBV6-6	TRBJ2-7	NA	CASGPSGTSYEQYF	TGTGCCAGCGGACCCAGCGGGACCTCCTACGAGCAGTACTTC
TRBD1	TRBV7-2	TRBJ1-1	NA	CASSLAHTTGDGAFF	TGTGCCAGCAGCTTAGCGCATACCACAGGGGATGGAGCTTTCTTT
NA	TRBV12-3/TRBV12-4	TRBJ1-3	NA	CASSLGSKGDTIYF	TGTGCCAGCAGTTTAGGATCGAAGGGGGACACCATATATTTT
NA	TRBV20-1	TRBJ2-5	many	CSAPETQYF	TGCAGTGCCCCAGAGACCCAGTACTTC
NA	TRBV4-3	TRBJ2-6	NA	CASSPGYTTTGASVLTF	TGCGCCAGCAGCCCCGGTTACACTACGACTGGGGCCAGCGTCCTGACTTTC
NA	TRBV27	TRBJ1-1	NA	CASSFPSSTHPKTEAFF	TGTGCCAGCAGTTTCCCCTCATCGACCCATCCTAAGACTGAAGCTTTCTTT
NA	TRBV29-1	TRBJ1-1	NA	CSAQDRVAFF	TGCAGCGCACAAGACCGGGTGGCTTTCTTT
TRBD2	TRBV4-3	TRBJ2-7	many	CASSQPETSGAPYEQYF	TGCGCCAGCAGCCAACCCGAGACTAGCGGGGCACCCTACGAGCAGTACTTC
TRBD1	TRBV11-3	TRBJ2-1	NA	CASSLGGDRGFNEQFF	TGTGCCAGCAGCTTAGGAGGGGACAGGGGCTTCAATGAGCAGTTCTTC
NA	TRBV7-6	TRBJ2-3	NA	CASSFTRGTSLDTQYF	TGTGCCAGCAGCTTTACCCGAGGGACTTCCTTGGATACGCAGTATTTT
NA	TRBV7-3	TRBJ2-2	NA	CASRMSGVDTGELFF	TGTGCCAGCAGAATGTCAGGGGTTGACACCGGGGAGCTGTTTTTT
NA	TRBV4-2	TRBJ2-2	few	CASSQGQTNTGELFF	TGTGCCAGCAGCCAAGGACAGACGAACACCGGGGAGCTGTTTTTT
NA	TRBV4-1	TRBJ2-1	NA	CASSQDSSRGNEQFF	TGCGCCAGCAGCCAAGATTCTTCCAGGGGCAATGAGCAGTTCTTC
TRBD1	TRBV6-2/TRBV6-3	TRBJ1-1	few	CASRDRTNTEAFF	TGTGCCAGCCGGGACAGGACCAACACTGAAGCTTTCTTT
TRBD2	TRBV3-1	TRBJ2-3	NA	CASSASGMTQYF	TGTGCCAGCAGCGCTAGCGGGATGACGCAGTATTTT
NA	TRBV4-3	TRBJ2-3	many	CASSPDIRTDTQYF	TGCGCCAGCAGCCCCGACATCCGCACAGATACGCAGTATTTT
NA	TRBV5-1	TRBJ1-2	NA	CASSSGGAGEDNYGYTF	TGCGCCAGCAGCTCCGGTGGGGCAGGGGAAGACAACTATGGCTACACCTTC
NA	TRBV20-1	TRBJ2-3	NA	CSARGGTRPTDTQYF	TGCAGTGCTAGAGGGGGCACCCGACCCACAGATACGCAGTATTTT
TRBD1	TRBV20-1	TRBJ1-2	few	CSGEGQYAGYTF	TGCAGTGGTGAGGGACAGTATGCTGGCTACACCTTC
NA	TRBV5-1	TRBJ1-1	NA	CASSGTRGRAFF	TGCGCCAGCAGCGGAACTCGGGGGAGAGCTTTCTTT
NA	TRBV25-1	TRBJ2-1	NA	CASSESGTASSYNKQFF	TGTGCCAGCAGTGAATCCGGGACCGCAAGCTCCTACAATAAGCAGTTCTTC
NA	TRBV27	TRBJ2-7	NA	CASTIKGGTYEQYF	TGTGCCAGCACCATTAAGGGGGGAACCTACGAGCAGTACTTC
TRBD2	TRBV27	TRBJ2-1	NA	CASKPGLAGKQFF	TGTGCCAGCAAACCGGGACTAGCGGGCAAGCAGTTCTTC
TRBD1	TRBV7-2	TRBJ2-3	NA	CASRAGGAGYLTDTQYF	TGTGCCAGCCGGGCAGGGGGCGCGGGGTATCTGACAGATACGCAGTATTTT
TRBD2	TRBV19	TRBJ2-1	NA	CASSILRGAGNEQFF	TGTGCCAGTAGTATACTGCGGGGGGCCGGTAATGAGCAGTTCTTC
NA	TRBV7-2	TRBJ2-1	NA	CASSLRASLVAATYNEQFF	TGTGCCAGCAGCTTGAGGGCCTCTCTGGTAGCGGCTACCTACAATGAGCAGTTCTTC
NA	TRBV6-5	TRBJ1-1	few	CASSSPQGRADTEAFF	TGTGCCAGCAGTTCCCCCCAGGGGAGAGCGGACACTGAAGCTTTCTTT
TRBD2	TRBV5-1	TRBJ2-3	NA	CASSIGLAANTDTQYF	TGCGCCAGCAGCATCGGACTAGCGGCAAACACAGATACGCAGTATTTT
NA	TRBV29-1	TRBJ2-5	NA	CSAGGVAGGVETQYF	TGCAGCGCTGGGGGGGTGGCAGGGGGCGTGGAGACCCAGTACTTC
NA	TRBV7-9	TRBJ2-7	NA	CASSPIDKSSYEQYF	TGTGCCAGCAGCCCGATAGACAAGAGCTCCTACGAGCAGTACTTC
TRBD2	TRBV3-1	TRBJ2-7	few	CASSPPFSGGGYSYEQYF	TGTGCCAGCAGCCCCCCTTTCTCCGGCGGGGGGTACTCCTACGAGCAGTACTTC
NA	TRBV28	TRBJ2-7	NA	CASRDFARYEQYF	TGTGCCAGCAGGGACTTCGCTAGGTACGAGCAGTACTTC
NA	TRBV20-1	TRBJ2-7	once	CSARGDRDREQYF	TGCAGTGCGAGAGGGGACCGGGATCGGGAGCAGTACTTC
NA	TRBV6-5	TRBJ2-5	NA	CASNDPTREETQYF	TGTGCCAGCAACGACCCGACACGCGAAGAGACCCAGTACTTC
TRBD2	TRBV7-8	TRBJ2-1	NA	CASSLIWAGERYNEQFF	TGTGCCAGCAGCTTAATTTGGGCGGGAGAGCGATACAATGAGCAGTTCTTC
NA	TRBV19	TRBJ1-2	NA	CASGDGYTF	TGTGCCTCGGGAGATGGCTACACCTTC
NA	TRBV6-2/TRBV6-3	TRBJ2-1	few	CASSGDLGWDNEQFF	TGTGCCAGCAGCGGGGACCTAGGGTGGGACAATGAGCAGTTCTTC
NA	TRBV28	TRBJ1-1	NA	CASTLPPPGLGDTEAFF	TGTGCCAGCACCCTCCCCCCCCCGGGGCTAGGTGACACTGAAGCTTTCTTT
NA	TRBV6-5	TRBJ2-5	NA	CASGYSTAGNPNEQYF	TGTGCCAGCGGTTACTCGACGGCGGGGAATCCCAATGAGCAGTACTTC
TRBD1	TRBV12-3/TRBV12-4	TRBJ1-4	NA	CASSSRQGTNEKLFF	TGTGCCAGCAGTTCCCGACAGGGAACTAATGAAAAACTGTTTTTT
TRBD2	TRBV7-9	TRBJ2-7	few	CASSPTSGWTYEQYF	TGTGCCAGCAGCCCGACTAGCGGGTGGACCTACGAGCAGTACTTC
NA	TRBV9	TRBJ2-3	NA	CASSVGTDPRTDTQYF	TGTGCCAGCAGCGTAGGGACAGACCCCCGCACAGATACGCAGTATTTT
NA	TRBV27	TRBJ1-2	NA	CASSFFDRSYTF	TGTGCCAGCAGTTTCTTCGACCGTAGCTACACCTTC
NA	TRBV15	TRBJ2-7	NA	CATSRDLWQGRYEQYF	TGTGCCACCAGCAGAGATCTTTGGCAGGGACGCTACGAGCAGTACTTC
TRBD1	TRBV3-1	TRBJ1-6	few	CASSLLQGSNSPLHF	TGTGCCAGCAGCCTTCTACAGGGGAGTAATTCACCCCTCCACTTT
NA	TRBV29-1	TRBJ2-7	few	CSVEESNDSYEQYF	TGCAGCGTTGAAGAGTCAAATGATTCCTACGAGCAGTACTTC
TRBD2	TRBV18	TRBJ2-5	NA	CASSPPQREASGRYF	TGTGCCAGCTCACCCCCGCAGCGGGAGGCCTCCGGGAGGTACTTC
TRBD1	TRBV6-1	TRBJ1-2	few	CASNPGQGPVYGYTF	TGTGCCAGCAATCCCGGACAGGGCCCTGTTTATGGCTACACCTTC
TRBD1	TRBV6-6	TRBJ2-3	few	CASRLTGDPTDTQYF	TGTGCCAGCAGGCTTACAGGGGACCCCACAGATACGCAGTATTTT
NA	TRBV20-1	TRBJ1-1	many	CSAKEGGGGGTEAFF	TGCAGTGCTAAGGAGGGAGGGGGAGGCGGCACTGAAGCTTTCTTT
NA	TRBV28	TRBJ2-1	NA	CVSKRTYNEQFF	TGTGTCAGCAAAAGGACCTACAATGAGCAGTTCTTC
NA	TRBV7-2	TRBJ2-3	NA	CASSLVLTGGDTDTLYF	TGTGCCAGCAGCTTAGTTTTAACAGGGGGGGACACAGATACGCTGTATTTT